Shown below are 27 T cell receptor beta chains from a single sample sequenced in a study of T-cell memory formation after mild COVID-19. One entry per CDR3 protein, called by TCRdb with MiXCR from the 5' RACE reads. The sample yields 250,000 to 350,000 distinct CDR3 sequences, roughly an eighth seen once. The sample taken for sequencing was PBMCs or a T cell subset sorted from them (not recorded which). The source of these receptors is a man between 18 and 35 years old who had mild COVID-19 (a few samples of this study predate the infection). Cell type and time point are not known.

For the CDR3, the DNA is TGTGCCAGCAGCCTCTACCCGACAGGGCATAGCAATCAGCCCCAGCATTTT. Residues: CASSLYPTGHSNQPQHF. The V call is TRBV13, the J call TRBJ1-5; 7 bases line up with TRBD1. Per the germline V gene, CDR1 is PRHDT and CDR2 is FYEKMQ (reference sequence). Trimming cost V 5 bases and J 0 bases; bases outside gene matches: 10. The CDR3 consists of 17 residues.

This clonotype was counted at least ten times. The J gene is TRBJ2-3, the V gene TRBV10-1; 10 bases are a match to TRBD1. Per germline, CDR1 WNHNN and CDR2 SYGVQD (reference sequence). Trimming at V came to 0 bases and at J to 12 bases, leaving 3 bases not matched to a gene. The CDR3 contains 13 residues. CDR3 DNA sequence: TGCGCCAGCAGTGAGTCGAGACAGGGGGCCCAGTATTTT. Translating it yields CASSESRQGAQYF.

This clonotype occurred many times. The chain has TRBV6-4 and TRBJ2-1; 10 bases fit TRBD2. This CDR3 comprises 15 residues. With 3 bases clipped from V and 4 bases from J, the junction kept 3 bases outside the gene matches. Germline V gene lookup returns CDR1 MRHNA and CDR2 SNTAGT. This CDR3 reads CASSEKAGGYNEQFF. The CDR3 bases are TGTGCCAGCAGTGAAAAAGCGGGGGGGTACAATGAGCAGTTCTTC.

The V and J genes are TRBV20-1 and TRBJ2-7; 8 bases are a match to TRBD2. Losses at the gene ends were 6 bases for V and 7 bases for J; bases not matched to a gene: 14. The CDR3 runs to 14 residues. CDR1 is DFQATT, CDR2 SNEGSKA, per germline (reference sequence). The CDR3 loop reads CSAPRGTSASEQYV. For the CDR3, the DNA is TGCAGTGCCCCCCGAGGGACTAGTGCGAGTGAGCAGTACGTC.

This clonotype was seen more than once but under ten times. In DNA, the CDR3 is TGTGCCAGCAGCGTCTGGGGGGGGGCCGACAATGAGCAGTTCTTC. It translates to CASSVWGGADNEQFF. The rearrangement joins TRBV9 to TRBJ2-1; D possibly corresponds to TRBD2 (7 bases). This CDR3 comprises 15 residues. Germline loops: CDR1 SGDLS, CDR2 YYNGEE. V lost 2 bases and J lost 5, with 14 bases in between.

This clonotype was recorded a few times. The CDR3 DNA reads TGTGCCAGCAGTTACGGAGGCAGGACCTACGAGCAGTACGTC. Its protein product is CASSYGGRTYEQYV. The V call is TRBV6-2 or TRBV6-3, the J call TRBJ2-7; tentative D call: TRBD2 (5 bases). Germline V gene data show CDR1 as MNHEY and CDR2 as SVGEGT. The CDR3 length is 14 residues. V lost 2 bases and J lost 2, with 10 bases in between.

In this sample, this clonotype turned up many times. The CDR3 loop is CSARDSAGPYNEQFF. CDR3 bases: TGCAGTGCTAGAGATTCGGCGGGGCCCTACAATGAGCAGTTCTTC. V gene TRBV20-1 combines with J gene TRBJ2-1; the D gene is possibly TRBD2 (6 bases). V was trimmed by 0 bases and J by 2 bases, leaving 11 bases between them. Germline V CDR1 and CDR2: DFQATT, SNEGSKA (reference sequence). The CDR3 has 15 amino acids.

This clonotype was observed a handful of times. V usage is TRBV10-3 and J usage is TRBJ2-7, with a possible D match to TRBD1 (5 bases). Trimming took 6 bases from V and 4 from J, leaving 31 bases between them. CDR3 length equals 19 residues. Germline CDR1 reads ENHRY; CDR2 reads SYGVKD. CDR3 nucleotide sequence: TGTGCCATCAGCTTGAGCCTCGCGGCTACGCGGACAAGGTTATACGAGCAGTACTTC. It translates to CAISLSLAATRTRLYEQYF.

This clonotype has at least ten counts. This sequence joins TRBV11-2 and TRBJ2-2; the D gene is possibly TRBD2 (6 bases). CDR1 is SGHAT and CDR2 is FQNNGV in the germline V gene. The CDR3 is 15 residues long. Trimming took off 1 base at V and 3 bases at J, with 9 bases between the two ends. CDR3 nucleotides: TGTGCCAGCAGCTTAGGCGCTAGCGACACCGGGGAGCTGTTTTTT. Its translation is CASSLGASDTGELFF.

This clonotype was counted at least ten times. The chain joins TRBV5-1 to TRBJ2-2; D unresolved. This CDR3 comprises 15 residues. Deletions cut 1 base from V and 1 base from J, with 8 bases between. CDR1 and CDR2 from the germline V gene are SGHRS and YFSETQ. CDR3 loop: CASSLLDGNTGELFF. DNA for the CDR3: TGCGCCAGCAGCTTGCTGGACGGGAACACCGGGGAGCTGTTTTTT.

This clonotype showed up just a few times. This chain uses TRBV4-1 with TRBJ1-2; D is unresolved. Germline V gene data show CDR1 as MGHRA and CDR2 as YSYEKL. The CDR3 covers 14 residues. Trimming pared 3 bases from V and 2 bases from J, leaving 10 bases between. CDR3 coding DNA: TGCGCCAGCAGCCATATAACCGGGAACTATGGCTACACCTTC. Amino acid sequence: CASSHITGNYGYTF.

This clonotype was counted between two and nine times. The V call is TRBV6-2 or TRBV6-3, the J call TRBJ2-1; the D is unclear. V was pared by 7 bases and J by 0 bases, with 7 bases between. This CDR3 contains 13 residues. Germline loops: CDR1 MNHEY, CDR2 SVGEGT. CDR3 sequence: CASTKSSYNEQFF. For the CDR3, the DNA is TGTGCCAGCACTAAGAGCTCCTACAATGAGCAGTTCTTC.

This rearrangement joins TRBV2 to TRBJ2-7; TRBD1 matches at 8 bases. Germline CDR1 reads SNHLY; CDR2 reads FYNNEI. V was pared by 9 bases and J by 2 bases, with 9 bases of the junction left unmatched. CDR3 length equals 14 residues. The DNA of the CDR3 is TGTGCCAGATCCAAGCCGGGACAGGCCTACGAGCAGTACTTC. Translated, it gives CARSKPGQAYEQYF.

This clonotype was counted only a few times. This chain connects TRBV3-1 to TRBJ2-3; 9 bases fit TRBD2. CDR3 size: 16 residues. V gave up 2 bases and J gave up 2 bases; unmatched junction bases: 5. Germline values: CDR1 LGHDT, CDR2 YNNKEL (reference sequence). DNA for the CDR3: TGTGCCAGCAGCCAATTGGCTAGCGGGGACACAGATACGCAGTATTTT. The encoded protein is CASSQLASGDTDTQYF.

The chain is built from TRBV29-1 and TRBJ1-1, with TRBD1 matching over 7 bases. In germline, CDR1 is SQVTM, CDR2 ANQGSEA. The V and J ends lost 7 bases and 4 bases, in that order; junction bases with no gene match: 9. The CDR3 is 13 residues long. The CDR3 here is CSGVQGTGTEAFF. The CDR3 nucleotides are TGCAGCGGGGTACAGGGGACGGGCACTGAAGCTTTCTTT.

The table lists this clonotype with a few counts. The V call is TRBV4-2, the J call TRBJ2-7, with D unresolved. This CDR3 comprises 14 residues. In germline, CDR1 is LGHNA, CDR2 YNFKEQ. V was clipped by 4 bases and J by 3 bases, with 13 bases between them. The CDR3 sequence: CASSPLRPNYEQYF. The CDR3 nucleotides are TGTGCCAGCAGCCCCCTGCGGCCCAACTACGAGCAGTACTTC.

This clonotype occurred a few times. The gene calls are TRBV20-1 and TRBJ1-6; 8 bases line up with TRBD1. This CDR3 is 16 amino acids long. The V gene end was trimmed by 3 bases and the J gene end by 0 bases; junction bases not matched to a gene: 4. Germline CDR1 is DFQATT and CDR2 is SNEGSKA (reference sequence). The CDR3 DNA follows: TGCAGTGCTAGGGACAGGGATAGCTCCTATAATTCACCCCTCCACTTT. Translated: CSARDRDSSYNSPLHF.

The chain recombines TRBV20-1 with TRBJ2-7, with TRBD1 identical over 7 bases. The CDR3 has 15 residues. The germline V gene has CDR1 DFQATT and CDR2 SNEGSKA (reference sequence). V dropped 5 bases and J dropped 2; count of bases not matched to a gene: 12. This chain's CDR3 is CSAPDRHTPPYEQYF. DNA for the CDR3: TGCAGTGCTCCGGACAGGCATACCCCCCCCTACGAGCAGTACTTC.

This chain joins TRBV7-6 and TRBJ2-7; D is ambiguous. The V and J ends lost 5 bases and 4 bases respectively, with 9 bases between them. CDR3 length: 12 residues. Looked up from germline, CDR1 is SGHVS and CDR2 is FNYEAQ. The CDR3 region has the DNA TGTGCCAGCAGCCACTTCGGGTACGAGCAGTACTTC. Amino acids: CASSHFGYEQYF. Combining the CDR3 with reference TRBV7-6 and TRBJ2-7 gives the whole variable domain GAGVSQSPRYKVTKRGQDVALRCDPISGHVSLYWYRQALGQGPEFLTYFNYEAQQDKSGLPNDRFSAERPEGSISTLTIQRTEQRDSAMYRCASSHFGYEQYFGPGTRLTVT.

This clonotype was counted a few times. V and J are TRBV5-1 and TRBJ2-1; D possibly corresponds to TRBD2 (6 bases). Trimming took 3 bases from V and 5 from J, leaving 21 bases between them. CDR1 and CDR2 from the germline V gene are SGHRS and YFSETQ. The length of the CDR3 is 17 residues. The CDR3 loop reads CASSYAGSRNINNEQFF. Written as DNA, the CDR3 is TGCGCCAGCAGCTACGCCGGGAGCCGCAACATAAACAATGAGCAGTTCTTC.

The CDR3 loop reads CSASRWAGGLSSYEQYF. CDR3 in DNA: TGCAGTGCTAGCAGGTGGGCGGGGGGCCTGAGCTCCTACGAGCAGTACTTC. The V and J genes are TRBV20-1 and TRBJ2-7, with 8 nucleotides matching TRBD2. The germline gives CDR1 DFQATT, CDR2 SNEGSKA (reference sequence). Trimming cost V 3 bases and J 0 bases; bases outside gene matches: 13. This CDR3 is 17 amino acids long.

This clonotype showed up just a few times. V usage is TRBV5-1 and J usage is TRBJ1-1, with TRBD1 as a possible D gene (6 bases). Germline CDR1 and CDR2: SGHRS and YFSETQ. The V end lost 4 bases, the J end lost 1 base, and 17 bases lay between the germline ends. The CDR3 has 16 residues. The CDR3 region has the DNA TGCGCCAGCAGCCACACCGCAGGGGTGCGGAACACTGAAGCTTTCTTT. Amino acids: CASSHTAGVRNTEAFF.

The genes are TRBV5-1 and TRBJ2-1, with TRBD1 matching over 9 bases. CDR3 size: 15 residues. Germline V CDR1 and CDR2: SGHRS, YFSETQ. Losses at the gene ends were 4 bases for V and 6 bases for J; bases not matched to a gene: 8. For the CDR3, the DNA is TGCGCCAGCAGCGCCTGGGACAGGGTGAGCAATGAGCAGTTCTTC. It is translated as CASSAWDRVSNEQFF.

The rearrangement uses TRBV20-1 and TRBJ2-3; 12 bases map to TRBD2. CDR1 DFQATT and CDR2 SNEGSKA come from the germline V gene (reference sequence). V dropped 5 bases and J dropped 1; count of bases not matched to a gene: 1. The CDR3 has 14 residues. The CDR3, as DNA: TGCAGTGCTTGGACTAGCGGGGGCACAGATACGCAGTATTTT. This gives the protein CSAWTSGGTDTQYF.

The V and J genes are TRBV5-6 and TRBJ2-3; D is unclear. Trimming removed 6 bases at V and 5 bases at J, with 10 bases between. The CDR3 is 12 residues long. Germline-derived CDR1 and CDR2 are SGHDT and YYEEEE. The CDR3 DNA reads TGTGCCAGCACCTCGACGGTAGATACGCAGTATTTT. It specifies CASTSTVDTQYF.

The genes are TRBV9 and TRBJ2-7, with 7 bases aligning to TRBD1. CDR3 size: 15 residues. Germline V lookup: CDR1 SGDLS, CDR2 YYNGEE. J gave up 0 bases and V 4 bases, and 7 bases lay outside the gene matches. CDR3 residues: CASSRQGESSYEQYF. The CDR3 bases are TGTGCCAGCAGCCGACAGGGAGAAAGCTCCTACGAGCAGTACTTC.

The chain couples TRBV9 to TRBJ2-4; TRBD2 is a possible D gene (5 bases). Trimming stripped 0 bases from V and 6 bases from J, with 16 bases between. Germline values: CDR1 SGDLS, CDR2 YYNGEE. The CDR3 spans 16 residues. The CDR3 DNA follows: TGTGCCAGCAGCGTAGAAGACCGGGAAGGTGGAAACATTCAGTACTTC. It codes for CASSVEDREGGNIQYF.